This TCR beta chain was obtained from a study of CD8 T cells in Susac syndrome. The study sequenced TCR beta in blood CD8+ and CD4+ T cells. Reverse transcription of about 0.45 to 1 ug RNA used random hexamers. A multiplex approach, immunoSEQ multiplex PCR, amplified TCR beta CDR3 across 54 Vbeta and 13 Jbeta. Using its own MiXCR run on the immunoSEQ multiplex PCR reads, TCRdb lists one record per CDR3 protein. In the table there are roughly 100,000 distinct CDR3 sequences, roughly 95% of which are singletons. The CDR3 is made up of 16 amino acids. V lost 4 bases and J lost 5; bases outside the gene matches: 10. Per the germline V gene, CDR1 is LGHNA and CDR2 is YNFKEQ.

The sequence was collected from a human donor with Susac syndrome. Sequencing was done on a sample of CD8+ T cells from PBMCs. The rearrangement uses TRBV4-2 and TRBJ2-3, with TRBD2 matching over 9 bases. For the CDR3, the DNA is TGTGCCAGCAGCCCCCCTCTGGCGGGGGGGTTAGATACGCAGTATTTT. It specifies CASSPPLAGGLDTQYF.